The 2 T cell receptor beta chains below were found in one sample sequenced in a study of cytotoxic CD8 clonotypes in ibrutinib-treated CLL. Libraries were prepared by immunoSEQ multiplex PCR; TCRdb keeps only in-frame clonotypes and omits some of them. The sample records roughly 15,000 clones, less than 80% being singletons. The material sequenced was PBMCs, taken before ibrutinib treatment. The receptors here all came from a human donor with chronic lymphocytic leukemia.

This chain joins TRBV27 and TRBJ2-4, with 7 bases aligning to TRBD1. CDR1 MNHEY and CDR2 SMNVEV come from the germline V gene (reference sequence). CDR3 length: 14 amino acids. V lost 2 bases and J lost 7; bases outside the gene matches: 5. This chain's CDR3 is CASSLRGLENIQYF. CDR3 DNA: TGTGCCAGCAGTTTAAGGGGGCTCGAGAACATTCAGTACTTC.

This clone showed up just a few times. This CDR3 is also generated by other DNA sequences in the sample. The CDR3 is CASSLGQNTDTQYF. Here the CDR3 DNA reads TGTGCCAGCAGCCTTGGACAGAACACAGATACGCAGTATTTT. This rearrangement joins TRBV7-9 to TRBJ2-3, with TRBD1 as a possible D gene (6 bases). Per the germline V gene, CDR1 is SEHNR and CDR2 is FQNEAQ (reference sequence). The V end was cut by 5 bases, the J end by 2 bases, with 11 bases between. The length of the CDR3 is 14 residues.